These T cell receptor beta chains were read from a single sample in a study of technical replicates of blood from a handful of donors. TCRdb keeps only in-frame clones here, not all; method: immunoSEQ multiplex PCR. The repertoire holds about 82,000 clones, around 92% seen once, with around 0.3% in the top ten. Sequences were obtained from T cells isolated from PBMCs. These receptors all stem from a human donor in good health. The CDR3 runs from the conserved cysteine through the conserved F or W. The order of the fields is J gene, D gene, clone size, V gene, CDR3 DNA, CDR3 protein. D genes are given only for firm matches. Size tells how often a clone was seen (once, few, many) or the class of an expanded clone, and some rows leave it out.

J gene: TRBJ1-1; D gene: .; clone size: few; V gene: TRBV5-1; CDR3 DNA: TGCGCCAGCAGCTGGTATCGGGGAGGCAAGAACACTGAAGCTTTCTTT; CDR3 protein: CASSWYRGGKNTEAFF
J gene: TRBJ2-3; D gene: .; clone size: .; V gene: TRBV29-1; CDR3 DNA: TGCAGCTGTGGAGGGGATACGCAGTATTTT; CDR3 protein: CSCGGDTQYF
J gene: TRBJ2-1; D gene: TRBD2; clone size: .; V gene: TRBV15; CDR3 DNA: TGTGCCACCCGAGGGACTAGCGGGAGTAATGAGCAGTTCTTC; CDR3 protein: CATRGTSGSNEQFF
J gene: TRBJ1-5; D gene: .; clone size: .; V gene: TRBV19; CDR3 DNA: TGTGCCAGTAGTGGGGGAGGGACTTTTAGCAATCAGCCCCAGCATTTT; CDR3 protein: CASSGGGTFSNQPQHF
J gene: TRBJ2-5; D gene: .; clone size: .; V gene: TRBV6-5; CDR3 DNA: TGTGCCAGCAGACGAATAAGTACAAAAGAGACCCAGTACTTC; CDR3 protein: CASRRISTKETQYF
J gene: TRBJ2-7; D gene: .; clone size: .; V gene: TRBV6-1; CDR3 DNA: TGTGCCAGCATAGTACGGGACAACTCCTACGAGCAGTACTTC; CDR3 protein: CASIVRDNSYEQYF
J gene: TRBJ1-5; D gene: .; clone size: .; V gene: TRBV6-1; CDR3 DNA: TGTGCCAGCAGTGAAACAGGTTACAGGGCCCGAAATCAGCCCCAGCATTTT; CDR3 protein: CASSETGYRARNQPQHF
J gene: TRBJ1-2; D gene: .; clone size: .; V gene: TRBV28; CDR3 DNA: TGTGCCAGCGAGGGTGTAAGCAGGAGTTATGGCTACACCTTC; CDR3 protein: CASEGVSRSYGYTF
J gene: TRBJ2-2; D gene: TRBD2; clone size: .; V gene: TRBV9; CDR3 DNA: TGTGCCAGCAGCGTAGTCTCAGGCGGGAGAATGGCCGGGGAGCTGTTTTTT; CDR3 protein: CASSVVSGGRMAGELFF
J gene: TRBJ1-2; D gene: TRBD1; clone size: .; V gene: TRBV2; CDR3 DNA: TGTGCCAGCTCGACAGGGTTTGATGGCTACACCTTC; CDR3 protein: CASSTGFDGYTF
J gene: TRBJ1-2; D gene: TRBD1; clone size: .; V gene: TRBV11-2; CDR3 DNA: TGTGCCAGCAGCTTAGATTGGGGACAGGGGGCCCTGAGCTACACCTTC; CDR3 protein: CASSLDWGQGALSYTF
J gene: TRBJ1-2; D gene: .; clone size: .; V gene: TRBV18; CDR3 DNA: TGTGCCAGCTCACCAGGGAGGGCCAACTATGGCTACACCTTC; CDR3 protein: CASSPGRANYGYTF
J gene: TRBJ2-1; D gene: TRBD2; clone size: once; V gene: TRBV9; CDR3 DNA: TGTGCCAGCAGCCCCCCCGGACTAGCGGGTTCTAATGAGCAGTTCTTC; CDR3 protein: CASSPPGLAGSNEQFF
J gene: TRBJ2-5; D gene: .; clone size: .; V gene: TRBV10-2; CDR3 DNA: TGCGCCAGCAGTGGAGGAACCTCATCCCTCCAAGAGACCCAGTACTTC; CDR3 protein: CASSGGTSSLQETQYF
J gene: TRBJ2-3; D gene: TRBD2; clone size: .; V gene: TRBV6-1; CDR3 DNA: TGTGCCAGCAGCGCGAAGAGCGGGAGTACAGATACGCAGTATTTT; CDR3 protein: CASSAKSGSTDTQYF
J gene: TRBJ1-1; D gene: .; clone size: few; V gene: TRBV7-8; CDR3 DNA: TGTGCCAGCAGCTTAGGAGACAGGAACACTGAAGCTTTCTTT; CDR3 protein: CASSLGDRNTEAFF
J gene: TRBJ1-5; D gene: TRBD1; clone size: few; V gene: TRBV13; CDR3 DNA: TGTGCCAGCAGCCCCATTACAGGGGATGACAATCAGCCCCAGCATTTT; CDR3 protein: CASSPITGDDNQPQHF
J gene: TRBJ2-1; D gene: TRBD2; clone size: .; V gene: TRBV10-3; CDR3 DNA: TGTGCCATCACGCCTAGCGGGTTCGCAAATGAGCAGTTCTTC; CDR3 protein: CAITPSGFANEQFF
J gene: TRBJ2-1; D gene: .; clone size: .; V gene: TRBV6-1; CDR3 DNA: TGTGCCAGCAGATCGCTAGTTACCTACAATGAGCAGTTCTTC; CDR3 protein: CASRSLVTYNEQFF
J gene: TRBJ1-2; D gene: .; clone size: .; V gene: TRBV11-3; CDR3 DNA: TGTGCCAGCAGCTTAACTGACAGCAACTATGGCTACACCTTC; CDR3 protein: CASSLTDSNYGYTF
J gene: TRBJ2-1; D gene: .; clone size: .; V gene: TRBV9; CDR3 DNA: TGTGCCAGCAGCCGGTCTGGTTCAAACAATGAGCAGTTCTTC; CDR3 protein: CASSRSGSNNEQFF
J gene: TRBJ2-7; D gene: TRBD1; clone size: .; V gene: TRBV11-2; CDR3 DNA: TGTGCCAGCAGCTCCCGACAGGGCGGCGAGCAGTACTTC; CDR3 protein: CASSSRQGGEQYF
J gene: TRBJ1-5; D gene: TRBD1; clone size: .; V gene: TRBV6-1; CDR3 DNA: TGTGCCAGCAGTGAGGGACAGGGAACTCATCAGCCCCAGCATTTT; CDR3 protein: CASSEGQGTHQPQHF
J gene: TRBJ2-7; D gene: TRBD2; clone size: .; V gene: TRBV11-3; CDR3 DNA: TGTGCCAGCAGCTTAATGGGACTACCCTACGAGCAGTACTTC; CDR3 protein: CASSLMGLPYEQYF
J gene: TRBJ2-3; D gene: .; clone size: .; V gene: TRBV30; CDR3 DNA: TGTGCCTGGAGTATCCTGGGGGGAACAGATACGCAGTATTTT; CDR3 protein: CAWSILGGTDTQYF
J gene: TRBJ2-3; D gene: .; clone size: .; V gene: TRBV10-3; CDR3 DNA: TGTGCCATCAGCGAGATCCTAGATACGCAGTATTTT; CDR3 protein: CAISEILDTQYF
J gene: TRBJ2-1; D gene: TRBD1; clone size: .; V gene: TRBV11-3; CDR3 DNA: TGTGCCAGCAGGCCCCCCGGGACAGGGGTCTTTGAGCAGTTCTTC; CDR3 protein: CASRPPGTGVFEQFF
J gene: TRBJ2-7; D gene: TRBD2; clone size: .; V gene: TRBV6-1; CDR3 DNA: TGTGCCAGCAGTGAAGAGCGGGAGAGGTACGAGCAGTACTTC; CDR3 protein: CASSEERERYEQYF
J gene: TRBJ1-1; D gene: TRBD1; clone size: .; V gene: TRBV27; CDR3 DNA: TGTGCCAGCAGTGTACAGGGGATAGCGAACACTGAAGCTTTCTTT; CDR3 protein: CASSVQGIANTEAFF
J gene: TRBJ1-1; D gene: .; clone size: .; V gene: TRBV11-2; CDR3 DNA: TGTGCCAGCAGCCGGAGTGCCGGTCGAGGGAACACTGAAGCTTTCTTT; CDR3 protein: CASSRSAGRGNTEAFF
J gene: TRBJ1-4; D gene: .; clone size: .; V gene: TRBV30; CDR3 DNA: TGTGCCTGGACAATCGCAGACTCCAATGAAAAACTGTTTTTT; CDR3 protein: CAWTIADSNEKLFF
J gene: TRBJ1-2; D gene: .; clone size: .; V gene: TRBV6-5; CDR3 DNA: TGTGCCTCAGGCCTGGCAGGGCCCTATGGCTACACCTTC; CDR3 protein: CASGLAGPYGYTF
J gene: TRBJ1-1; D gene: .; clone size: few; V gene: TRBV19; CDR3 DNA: TGTGCCAGTAGTATGGGGGGTACAACTGAAGCTTTCTTT; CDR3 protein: CASSMGGTTEAFF
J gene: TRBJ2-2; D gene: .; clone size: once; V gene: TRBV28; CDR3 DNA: TGTGCCAGCAGGGACTACGCGAACACCGGGGAGCTGTTTTTT; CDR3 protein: CASRDYANTGELFF
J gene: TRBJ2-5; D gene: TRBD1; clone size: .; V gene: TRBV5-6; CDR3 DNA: TGTGCCAGCAGCTTACCCGGGACAGGTATCCATGAGACCCAGTACTTC; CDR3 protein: CASSLPGTGIHETQYF
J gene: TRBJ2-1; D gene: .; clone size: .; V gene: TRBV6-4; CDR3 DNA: TGTGCCAGCAGTGACTCCTTCAAGCTAGCTGGGAATGAGCAGTTCTTC; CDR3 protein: CASSDSFKLAGNEQFF
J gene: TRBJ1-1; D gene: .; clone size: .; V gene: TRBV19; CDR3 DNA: TGTGCCAGTAGGCAGACTTCCATGAACACTGAAGCTTTCTTT; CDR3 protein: CASRQTSMNTEAFF
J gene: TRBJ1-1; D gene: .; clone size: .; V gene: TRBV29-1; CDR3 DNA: TGCAGCGGTGGACAGATGAACACTGAAGCTTTCTTT; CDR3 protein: CSGGQMNTEAFF
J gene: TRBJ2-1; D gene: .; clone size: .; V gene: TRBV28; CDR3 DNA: TGTGCCAGCAGTTCGAACAGGGCCCGCTCCTACAATGAGCAGTTCTTC; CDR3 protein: CASSSNRARSYNEQFF
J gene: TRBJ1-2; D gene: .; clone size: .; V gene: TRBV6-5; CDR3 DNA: TGTGCCAGCAGCCAACAGGGAAGCGTAAATGGCTACACCTTC; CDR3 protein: CASSQQGSVNGYTF
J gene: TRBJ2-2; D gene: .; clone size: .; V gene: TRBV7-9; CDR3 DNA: TGTGCCAGCAGCTTAATAAGTCCTAGAGCCTCCGGGGAGCTGTTTTTT; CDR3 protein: CASSLISPRASGELFF
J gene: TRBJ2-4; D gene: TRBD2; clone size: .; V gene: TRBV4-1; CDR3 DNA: TGCGCCAGCAGCCAAGATAATTACGGACTAGGGGATCGAAACATTCAGTACTTC; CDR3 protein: CASSQDNYGLGDRNIQYF
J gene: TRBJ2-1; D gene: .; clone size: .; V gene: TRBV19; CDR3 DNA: TGTGCCAGTAGTTCAGGGCTCCCGTACAATGAGCAGTTCTTC; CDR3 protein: CASSSGLPYNEQFF
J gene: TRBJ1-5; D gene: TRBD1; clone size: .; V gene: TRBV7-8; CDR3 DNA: TGTGCCAGCAGCCCTGACAGGGGACAGCCCCAGCATTTT; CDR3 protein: CASSPDRGQPQHF
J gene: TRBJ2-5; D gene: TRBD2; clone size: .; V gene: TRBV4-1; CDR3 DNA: TGCGCCAGCAGCGGCTCTAGCGGGAGGGCCCAAGAGACCCAGTACTTC; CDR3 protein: CASSGSSGRAQETQYF